Listed below are T cell receptor beta chains from one sample, sequenced in a study of breast tumors, draining lymph nodes, adjacent tissues. TCRdb called the multiplex PCR reads again in MiXCR, with one record for every CDR3 protein. This table has 25,000 or so distinct CDR3 sequences, over 60% appearing once. The material sequenced was tumor-adjacent breast tissue. The receptor set was obtained from a female donor with breast cancer. Some clones in this sample may be carry-over from other donors' samples. Both conserved end residues are part of each CDR3. A D gene is named only where the DNA matches it firmly. Size is stated for part of the rows, as once, few or many counts, or as a class when the clone is expanded.

J,size,D,V,CDR3,DNA
TRBJ2-1,-,TRBD2,TRBV27,CASSSQRPGLAGSYEQFF,TGTGCCAGCAGCTCTCAGCGGCCGGGACTAGCGGGAAGCTATGAGCAGTTCTTC
TRBJ1-2,-,TRBD1,TRBV5-1,CASSHGTGSGGYTF,TGCGCCAGCAGCCACGGGACAGGGTCCGGAGGCTACACCTTC
TRBJ2-7,-,TRBD2,TRBV29-1,CSARAGAEQYF,TGCAGCGCCAGAGCGGGAGCCGAGCAGTACTTC
TRBJ2-5,-,TRBD1,TRBV2,CASSRDRGQETRYF,TGTGCCAGCAGTCGGGACAGGGGGCAAGAGACCCGATACTTC
TRBJ2-7,-,-,TRBV6-5,CASSYSTMDRAYEQYF,TGTGCCAGCAGTTACTCGACAATGGACAGAGCCTACGAGCAGTACTTC
TRBJ2-5,-,-,TRBV27,CASRDSGLQETQYF,TGTGCCAGCAGGGATTCGGGCCTCCAAGAGACCCAGTACTTC
TRBJ2-3,-,-,TRBV7-8,CASSLEASTDTQYF,TGTGCCAGCAGCTTAGAGGCTAGCACAGATACGCAGTATTTT
TRBJ2-5,-,TRBD1,TRBV20-1,CSALLGTGGETQYF,TGCAGTGCTCTTCTTGGGACAGGGGGAGAGACCCAGTACTTC
TRBJ2-5,-,-,TRBV28,CASSLLRQETQYF,TGTGCCAGCAGTTTACTACGACAAGAGACCCAGTACTTC
TRBJ2-7,-,TRBD1,TRBV28,CASSIRDSAYEQYF,TGTGCCAGCAGCATACGGGACAGCGCCTACGAGCAGTACTTC
TRBJ1-6,-,TRBD1,TRBV2,CASSWDSSYNSPLHF,TGTGCCAGCAGCTGGGACAGCTCCTATAATTCACCCCTCCACTTT
TRBJ2-3,-,TRBD1,TRBV7-9,CASSVEGASTDTQYF,TGTGCCAGCAGCGTCGAGGGGGCTAGCACAGATACGCAGTATTTT
TRBJ1-4,few,-,TRBV11-1,CASSPRTAEKLFF,TGTGCCAGCAGCCCCAGGACGGCGGAAAAACTGTTTTTT
TRBJ2-7,-,TRBD2,TRBV5-5,CASSLLLAGGGTYEQYF,TGCGCCAGCAGCTTGTTGCTAGCGGGAGGGGGCACCTACGAGCAGTACTTC
TRBJ2-3,-,-,TRBV10-1,CASKGSVLLVDTQYF,TGCGCCAGCAAAGGGTCGGTCTTACTGGTAGATACGCAGTATTTT
TRBJ2-7,medium-sized,TRBD1,TRBV11-2,CASSLAGDRDLYEQYF,TGTGCCAGCAGCTTAGCGGGGGACAGGGACTTATACGAGCAGTACTTC
TRBJ2-1,-,TRBD2,TRBV3-1,CASSQRTSSEQFF,TGTGCCAGCAGCCAAAGGACTAGCAGTGAGCAGTTCTTC
TRBJ1-6,-,-,TRBV15,CATSRDRGYSPLHF,TGTGCCACCAGCAGAGATAGGGGGTACTCACCCCTCCACTTT
TRBJ2-3,-,TRBD1,TRBV12-3/TRBV12-4,CASSWGQLADTQYF,TGTGCCAGCAGTTGGGGACAGTTGGCAGATACGCAGTATTTT
TRBJ2-2,many,-,TRBV5-6,CASSLGQTGELFF,TGTGCCAGCAGCTTGGGACAGACCGGGGAGCTGTTTTTT
TRBJ2-5,-,-,TRBV25-1,CASSDFGVSETQYF,TGTGCCAGCAGTGACTTCGGGGTTAGTGAGACCCAGTACTTC
TRBJ2-5,many,-,TRBV5-8,CASSTSGGGGETQYF,TGTGCCAGCAGTACGAGCGGAGGGGGTGGGGAGACCCAGTACTTC
TRBJ2-2,few,TRBD2,TRBV2,CASRGGTTGELFF,TGTGCCAGCAGGGGAGGGACCACCGGGGAGCTGTTTTTT
TRBJ2-7,-,-,TRBV5-1,CASSWGPRGYGEQYF,TGCGCCAGCAGCTGGGGGCCCCGTGGGTACGGCGAGCAGTACTTC
TRBJ1-4,-,TRBD1,TRBV5-1,CASSLVPGTGFEKLFF,TGCGCCAGCAGCTTGGTTCCCGGGACAGGGTTTGAAAAACTGTTTTTT
TRBJ2-3,-,-,TRBV5-8,CASSGGWTDTQYF,TGTGCCAGCAGTGGGGGGTGGACAGATACGCAGTATTTT
TRBJ2-1,-,-,TRBV27,CASSFGNEQFF,TGTGCCAGCAGTTTTGGGAATGAGCAGTTCTTC
TRBJ1-2,-,TRBD1,TRBV15,CAASLVVGQGKDGYTF,TGTGCCGCCAGCTTGGTAGTAGGACAGGGGAAGGATGGCTACACCTTC